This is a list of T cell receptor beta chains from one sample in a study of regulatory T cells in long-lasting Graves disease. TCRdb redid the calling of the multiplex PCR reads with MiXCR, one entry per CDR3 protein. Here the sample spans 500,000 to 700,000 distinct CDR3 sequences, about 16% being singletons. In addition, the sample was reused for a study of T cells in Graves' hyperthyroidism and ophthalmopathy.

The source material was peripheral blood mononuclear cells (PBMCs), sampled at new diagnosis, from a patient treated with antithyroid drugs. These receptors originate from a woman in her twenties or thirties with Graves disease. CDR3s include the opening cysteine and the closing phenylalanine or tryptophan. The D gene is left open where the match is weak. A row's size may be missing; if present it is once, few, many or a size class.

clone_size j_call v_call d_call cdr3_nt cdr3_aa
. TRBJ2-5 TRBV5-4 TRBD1 TGTGCCAGCAGCTTGGCCGGGGCAGGGGGCATGGAGACCCAGTACTTC CASSLAGAGGMETQYF
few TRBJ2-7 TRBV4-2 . TGTGCCAGCAGCCAGTTGGAGAGCCCCTACGAGCAGTACTTC CASSQLESPYEQYF
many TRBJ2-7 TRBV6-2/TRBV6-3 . TGTGCCAGCAGGAGACAGGAGTCCTACGAGCAGTACTTC CASRRQESYEQYF
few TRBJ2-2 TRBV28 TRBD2 TGTGCCAGCAGTCCCCCTCGGCGGGAGTTCCTTCTCGGGGAGCTGTTTTTT CASSPPRREFLLGELFF
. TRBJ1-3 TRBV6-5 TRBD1 TGTGCCAGCAGTTACTCAGGGACAGGCCACTCTGGAAACACCATATATTTT CASSYSGTGHSGNTIYF
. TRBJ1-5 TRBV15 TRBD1 TGTGCCACCAGCAGAGATGCAGGGGGCGCACAGCCCCAGCATTTT CATSRDAGGAQPQHF
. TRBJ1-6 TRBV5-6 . TGTGCCAGCAAGGCAGGTTCCTATAATTCACCCCTCCACTTT CASKAGSYNSPLHF
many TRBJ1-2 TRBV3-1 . TGTGCCAGCAGCCAAGGCCCCCCGGTGGACCCACTCTCTATCGGCTACACCTTC CASSQGPPVDPLSIGYTF
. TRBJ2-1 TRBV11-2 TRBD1 TGTGCCAGCAGCCCCTGGACAGGTTTCATCAATGAGCAGTTCTTC CASSPWTGFINEQFF
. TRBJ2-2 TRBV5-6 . TGTGCCAGCAGCTATAAGGGACACAGACTACCCGGGGAGCTGTTTTTT CASSYKGHRLPGELFF
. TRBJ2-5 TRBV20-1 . TGCAGTGCTAGACCCCTGCAGCGGCTCCAAGAGACCCAGTACTTC CSARPLQRLQETQYF
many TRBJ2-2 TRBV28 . TGTGCCAGCAGGAACTACCAGGAGGGTCGCACCGGGGAGCTGTTTTTT CASRNYQEGRTGELFF
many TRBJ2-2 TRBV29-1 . TGCAGCGTCAGGACGCCGCGAGGCACCGGGGAGCTGTTTTTT CSVRTPRGTGELFF
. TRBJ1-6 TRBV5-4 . TGTGCCAGCAGCCACTTATCGGGGACCAATTCACCCCTCCACTTT CASSHLSGTNSPLHF
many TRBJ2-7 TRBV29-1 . TGCAGCGTCGCGCGTGGGCAGGACTCGCACTCCTACGAGCAGTACTTC CSVARGQDSHSYEQYF
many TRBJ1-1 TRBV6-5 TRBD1 TGTGCCAGCAGTTCACAGGGGCACACTGAAGCTTTCTTT CASSSQGHTEAFF
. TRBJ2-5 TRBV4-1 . TGCGCCAGCAGCCAACCAGGGACGGAGACCCAGTACTTC CASSQPGTETQYF
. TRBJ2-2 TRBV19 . TGTGCCAGTAGTCACCTCCCGGGGCACAACACCGGGGAGCTGTTTTTT CASSHLPGHNTGELFF
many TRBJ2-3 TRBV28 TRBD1 TGTGCCAGCAGTTTTTTCACAGACAGGGCGCGGTCAGATACGCAGTATTTT CASSFFTDRARSDTQYF
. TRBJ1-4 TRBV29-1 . TGCAGCGCCCTGGCAGGGGTAGGCTTAGCCGGTGAAAAACTGCTTTTT CSALAGVGLAGEKLLF
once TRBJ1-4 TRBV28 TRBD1 TGTGCCAGCAGATCCCAGGGGGCTAATGAAAAACTGTTTTTT CASRSQGANEKLFF
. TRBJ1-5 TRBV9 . TGTGCCAGCAGCGTAGGATTGCAGACCAATCAGCCCCAGCATTTT CASSVGLQTNQPQHF
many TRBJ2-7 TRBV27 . TGTGCCAGCAGTTTAATGCTGGGAAACTACGAGCAGTACTTC CASSLMLGNYEQYF
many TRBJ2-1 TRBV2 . TGTGCCAGCACTGGGCTTCCTGGGGGTGAGCAGTTCTTC CASTGLPGGEQFF
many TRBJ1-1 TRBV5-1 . TGCGCCAGCAGCTTTTTCTCTGAGTCGAACACTGAAGCTTTCTTT CASSFFSESNTEAFF
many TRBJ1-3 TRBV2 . TGTGCCAGCAACCTGGGACACACCATATATTTT CASNLGHTIYF
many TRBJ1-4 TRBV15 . TGTGCCACCAGCAGAGCAGGGCATCCTGAAAAACTGTTTTTT CATSRAGHPEKLFF